This T cell receptor (beta chain) was documented in a study of beta chain features in type 1 diabetes. Germline-derived CDR1 and CDR2 are SSHAT and FNYEAQ (reference sequence). CDR3 size: 13 residues. For this clone: Its target is unknown. The junction shows a germline mismatch at one end, possibly a read error.

Reverse transcribing all isolated RNA meant expressed TCRB transcripts were sequenced. The protocol was immunoSEQ multiplex PCR, while the TCRdb copy is restricted to in-frame clones and leaves out a portion. The table shows 640,000 or so clones, with over 12% occurring only once. Study results and limitations: Whether TCRB rearrangement is influenced by HLA type was left unresolved in this analysis. In patients and controls equally, PCR might favor templates that are shorter. Moderate yet significant TCRB CDR3 shortening was seen in Type 1 diabetes patients in all four CD4+ subsets.

Every single donor gave one heparinised blood draw, and these averaged about 110 mL. Isolation of CD4+ naive, central memory, regulatory and stem cell-like memory cells was achieved by sorting via CD45RO/CCR7/CD25/CD127/CD95/CD27. This TCR was recovered from a man between 18 and 35 years old with type 1 diabetes. The genes are TRBV7-7 and TRBJ1-5; a possible D gene is TRBD1 (5 bases). Material: naive CD4+ T cells from blood. The DNA of the CDR3 is TGTGCTAGCAGCTTAGTAATAGGGGACCCCCAGCATTTT. Amino acids: CASSLVIGDPQHF.